One and the same sample provided the 32 T cell receptor beta chains below, sequenced in a study of CD8+ T cells in alopecia areata. Sequencing relied on a cDNA template that was reverse transcribed from extracted RNA. TCRdb's table, derived via immunoSEQ multiplex PCR, lists solely in-frame clones and lacks some. The data contain some 190,000 clones, around 49% of them singletons. As for treatment: oral pan-JAK inhibitor, 5-10 mg twice daily. The sample in question was CD8+ T cells sorted from blood, obtained at roughly week 53, from a patient treated with tofacitinib. The receptors were sampled from a human donor with alopecia areata.

The chain has TRBV29-1 and TRBJ2-5, with 11 nucleotides matching TRBD1. CDR3 length: 14 residues. With V trimmed by 4 bases and J by 5 bases, 6 bases remained unmatched. Germline values: CDR1 SQVTM, CDR2 ANQGSEA. CDR3 region: CSVVRTGGRETQYF. The CDR3 DNA is TGCAGCGTTGTCAGGACAGGGGGCAGGGAGACCCAGTACTTC. Full variable domain (missing parts from reference TRBV29-1 and TRBJ2-5): SAVISQKPSRDICQRGTSLTIQCQVDSQVTMMFWYRQQPGQSLTLIATANQGSEATYESGFVIDKFPISRPNLTFSTLTVSNMSPEDSSIYLCSVVRTGGRETQYFGPGTRLLVL.

The chain is built from TRBV11-2 and TRBJ2-5; D not certain. This CDR3 contains 12 residues. V was clipped by 4 bases and J by 3 bases, with 6 bases between them. Per the germline V gene, CDR1 is SGHAT and CDR2 is FQNNGV. The CDR3: CASSSGKETQYF. DNA for the CDR3: TGTGCCAGCAGCTCCGGAAAAGAGACCCAGTACTTC.

The chain links TRBV27 to TRBJ2-3; 13 bases line up with TRBD2. Germline CDR1 and CDR2: MNHEY and SMNVEV (reference sequence). The CDR3 is 15 amino acids. V shed 5 bases, J shed 6 bases, and the junction held 5 bases outside the gene matches. Here the CDR3 reads CASSGLAGVLDTQYF. In DNA form, the CDR3 reads TGTGCCAGCAGTGGACTAGCGGGGGTCCTGGATACGCAGTATTTT.

The chain uses TRBV9 and TRBJ2-3; D uncertain. Per germline, CDR1 SGDLS and CDR2 YYNGEE. The CDR3 spans 15 residues. Trimming shortened V by 3 bases and J by 1 base, and 12 bases separated the two germline ends. Here the CDR3 DNA reads TGTGCCAGCAGCGGGCCCCTTGGGGGCACAGATACGCAGTATTTT. It yields the protein CASSGPLGGTDTQYF.

V and J are TRBV7-6 and TRBJ2-5; D may match TRBD1 or TRBD2 (5 bases each). The CDR3 sequence is 12 residues long. The germline gives CDR1 SGHVS, CDR2 FNYEAQ. The germline V and J ends were trimmed by 8 bases and 5 bases, with 12 bases remaining between them. The CDR3 coding sequence is TGTGCCAGCGGGGACCTCTGGGAGACCCAGTACTTC. Its protein product is CASGDLWETQYF.

V is TRBV5-6 and J is TRBJ2-1, with TRBD2 identical over 7 bases. Germline loops: CDR1 SGHDT, CDR2 YYEEEE. V lost 7 bases to trimming and J lost 5 bases; unmatched junction nucleotides: 6. The CDR3 runs 13 residues. CDR3 residues: CASSPTSHNEQFF. The CDR3 coding sequence is TGTGCCAGCTCCCCGACTAGCCACAATGAGCAGTTCTTC.

The chain combines TRBV9 with TRBJ2-1; 10 bases are shared with TRBD2. With 0 bases clipped from V and 8 bases from J, the junction kept 5 bases outside the gene matches. Germline V gene data show CDR1 as SGDLS and CDR2 as YYNGEE. CDR3 size: 15 residues. The CDR3 nucleotides are TGTGCCAGCAGCGTAGCAACTAGCGGGGACCATGAGCAGTTCTTC. Its translation is CASSVATSGDHEQFF.

Only a few counts were recorded for this clone. The chain combines TRBV5-4 with TRBJ2-7, with no clear D. V was shortened by 4 bases and J by 3 bases, with 11 bases between the two germline ends. The germline V gene has CDR1 SGHNT and CDR2 YYREEE (reference sequence). The CDR3 has 13 residues. CDR3 amino acids: CASSHGVDYEQYF. The CDR3, as DNA: TGTGCCAGCAGCCATGGGGTGGACTACGAGCAGTACTTC. The full variable domain, its missing parts supplied by reference TRBV5-4 and TRBJ2-7, is ETGVTQSPTHLIKTRGQQVTLRCSSQSGHNTVSWYQQALGQGPQFIFQYYREEENGRGNFPPRFSGLQFPNYSSELNVNALELDDSALYLCASSHGVDYEQYFGPGTRLTVT.

There are a few counts of this clone. The V gene is TRBV29-1, the J gene TRBJ2-7; D is possibly TRBD1 (6 bases). V was clipped by 1 base and J by 1 base, with 14 bases between them. The germline gives CDR1 SQVTM, CDR2 ANQGSEA. This CDR3 has 15 amino acids. The CDR3 DNA reads TGCAGCGTTGAAGGGGGGCAGGGTATTTCCTACGAGCAGTACTTC. It yields the protein CSVEGGQGISYEQYF.

This clone was recorded many times. The rearrangement uses TRBV11-2 and TRBJ2-7; 8 positions match TRBD2. Germline V gives CDR1 SGHAT, CDR2 FQNNGV. The CDR3 has 16 residues. Unmatched junction bases numbered 10, after V lost 4 bases and J lost 2 bases. The CDR3 protein is CASSSGSGGDPYEQYF. The CDR3 nucleotides are TGTGCCAGCAGCTCGGGAAGCGGGGGAGACCCCTACGAGCAGTACTTC. The variable domain in full, completed from reference TRBV11-2 and TRBJ2-7, reads EAGVAQSPRYKIIEKRQSVAFWCNPISGHATLYWYQQILGQGPKLLIQFQNNGVVDDSQLPKDRFSAERLKGVDSTLKIQPAKLEDSAVYLCASSSGSGGDPYEQYFGPGTRLTVT.

There are a few counts of this clone. The chain recombines TRBV14 with TRBJ2-7, with 8 bases fitting TRBD1. Germline loops: CDR1 SGHDN, CDR2 FVKESK. The CDR3 totals 15 residues. After removal of 3 bases from V and 7 bases from J, the junction contained 11 bases not matched to a gene. The CDR3 region is CASSQTGTGGGEQYF. In nucleotides, the CDR3 is TGTGCCAGCAGCCAGACCGGGACAGGTGGGGGAGAGCAGTACTTC.

V gene TRBV6-5 combines with J gene TRBJ1-5, with 7 bases that match TRBD1. The J segment lost 5 bases and the V segment lost 6 bases, leaving 4 bases of the junction unmatched. The CDR3 totals 13 residues. Germline V gene lookup returns CDR1 MNHEY and CDR2 SVGAGI. The CDR3 region is CASSDRVYQPQHF. The CDR3 coding sequence is TGTGCCAGCAGCGACAGGGTTTATCAGCCCCAGCATTTT.

The rearrangement links TRBV7-9 to TRBJ2-2, with 8 bases aligning to TRBD1. CDR1 and CDR2 (germline): SEHNR, FQNEAQ (reference sequence). V lost 5 bases, J lost 10 bases, and 9 bases stayed unmatched. This CDR3 comprises 14 residues. DNA for the CDR3: TGTGCCAGCAGCAGGAAGACAGGGGAGGAGGAGCTGTTTTTT. This translates into CASSRKTGEEELFF.

This clone was seen a few times. The V gene is TRBV7-2, the J gene TRBJ2-7, with TRBD2 matching 10 bases. This CDR3 is built from 16 residues. Germline-derived CDR1 and CDR2 are SGHTA and FQGNSA. The V segment lost 3 bases and the J segment 2 bases; nucleotides outside the gene matches: 7. CDR3 sequence: CASSFQRGGNAYEQYF. The CDR3 bases are TGTGCCAGCAGCTTTCAGCGGGGGGGCAACGCCTACGAGCAGTACTTC.

The V call is TRBV5-1, the J call TRBJ2-6; tentative D call: TRBD2 (5 bases). In germline, CDR1 is SGHRS, CDR2 YFSETQ. The CDR3 has 15 residues. Trimming removed 4 bases from V and 3 bases from J, with 11 bases in between. DNA for the CDR3: TGCGCCAGCAGCCTGTGGGAGTATGGGGCCAACGTCCTGACTTTC. Residues: CASSLWEYGANVLTF.

The chain employs TRBV4-2 and TRBJ2-7; 11 bases map to TRBD1. Germline assignment: CDR1 LGHNA and CDR2 YNFKEQ. V was pared by 0 bases and J by 3 bases, with 4 bases of the junction left unmatched. There are 16 residues in the CDR3. The CDR3 protein is CASSQDKGTGGYEQYF. The CDR3 region has the DNA TGTGCCAGCAGCCAAGACAAGGGGACAGGGGGCTACGAGCAGTACTTC.

The CDR3 region is CASSSPYRERDTEAFF. The CDR3 nucleotides are TGCGCCAGCAGTTCTCCATACAGGGAGAGGGACACTGAAGCTTTCTTT. The chain combines TRBV5-1 with TRBJ1-1, with TRBD1 as a possible D gene (6 bases). The CDR3 extends over 16 amino acids. Germline loops: CDR1 SGHRS, CDR2 YFSETQ. V was pared by 5 bases and J by 3 bases, with 20 bases between.

The chain employs TRBV29-1 and TRBJ2-2; no definite D call. The CDR3 covers 14 residues. The germline V gene encodes CDR1 SQVTM and CDR2 ANQGSEA. V was pared by 5 bases and J by 0 bases, with 10 bases between. The CDR3: CSVLWTTNTGELFF. CDR3 DNA: TGCAGCGTTCTGTGGACCACGAACACCGGGGAGCTGTTTTTT.

CDR3 nucleotide sequence: TGTGCCAGCAGCTTAGCCTGGTCGAGGAGGGATGAGCAGTTCTTC. Protein sequence: CASSLAWSRRDEQFF. The genes are TRBV11-1 and TRBJ2-1; a weak D match, TRBD2 (6 bases). Trimming took off 0 bases at V and 8 bases at J, with 14 bases between the two ends. In germline, CDR1 is SGHAT, CDR2 FQDESV (reference sequence). The CDR3 has 15 amino acids.

The chain uses TRBV5-1 and TRBJ1-1; 7 bases agree with TRBD1. Germline CDR1 and CDR2: SGHRS and YFSETQ. Trimming at V came to 4 bases and at J to 3 bases, leaving 6 bases not matched to a gene. The CDR3 loop spans 14 amino acids. CDR3 DNA sequence: TGCGCCAGCAGCCAGACAGGGAGGGACACTGAAGCTTTCTTT. Translated: CASSQTGRDTEAFF.

The chain carries TRBV5-1 and TRBJ2-7, with 7 bases matching TRBD1. CDR3 size: 15 residues. V shed 4 bases, J shed 3 bases, and the junction held 10 bases outside the gene matches. The germline V gene has CDR1 SGHRS and CDR2 YFSETQ. CDR3 loop: CASSGGPGGHYEQYF. CDR3 coding DNA: TGCGCCAGCAGCGGTGGACCAGGGGGTCACTACGAGCAGTACTTC. The whole variable domain, filled in from reference TRBV5-1 and TRBJ2-7, reads KAGVTQTPRYLIKTRGQQVTLSCSPISGHRSVSWYQQTPGQGLQFLFEYFSETQRNKGNFPGRFSGRQFSNSRSEMNVSTLELGDSALYLCASSGGPGGHYEQYFGPGTRLTVT.

This clone was counted between two and nine times. This rearrangement joins TRBV4-3 to TRBJ2-7, with D unclear. The CDR3 sequence is 14 residues long. CDR1 and CDR2 (germline): LGHNA, YSLEER. V was shortened by 1 base and J by 7 bases, with 14 bases between the two germline ends. The CDR3 here is CASSQVDTSREQYF. CDR3 bases: TGCGCCAGCAGCCAAGTCGATACCTCGAGAGAGCAGTACTTC.

Points on this clone: A much larger clone lies a single base off, so this may be a read error. Additional DNA sequences in this sample encode the identical CDR3. The chain combines TRBV14 with TRBJ2-1, with 7 bases fitting TRBD1. CDR1 and CDR2 from the germline V gene are SGHDN and FVKESK. This CDR3 is 13 amino acids long. V dropped 3 bases and J dropped 9; count of bases not matched to a gene: 5. CDR3: CASSQNRGLEQFF. CDR3 DNA sequence: TGTGCCAGCAGCCAGAATAGGGGGCTTGAGCAGTTCTTC.

The CDR3 bases are TGTGCCAGCAGTGTCCCGCAGGGGATCAGCACAGATACGCAGTATTTT. Its translation: CASSVPQGISTDTQYF. The rearrangement joins TRBV2 to TRBJ2-3, with D possibly matching TRBD1 (6 bases). CDR1 is SNHLY, CDR2 FYNNEI, per germline. V was trimmed by 4 bases and J by 0 bases, leaving 14 bases between them. This CDR3 has 16 residues.

The V gene is TRBV6-6, the J gene TRBJ2-7, with 9 bases fitting TRBD1. Germline V gives CDR1 MNHNY, CDR2 SVGAGI (reference sequence). Trimming took 6 bases from V and 13 from J; bases not matched to a gene: 7. The CDR3 contains 11 residues. CDR3 amino acids: CASRLSTGGYF. CDR3 coding DNA: TGTGCCAGCAGATTATCGACAGGGGGATACTTC.

This clone was found a few times. The chain employs TRBV5-6 and TRBJ1-2; 8 positions agree with TRBD1. The CDR3 is made up of 13 amino acids. Losses at the gene ends were 5 bases for V and 4 bases for J; bases not matched to a gene: 4. The germline gives CDR1 SGHDT, CDR2 YYEEEE. The DNA for the CDR3 is TGTGCCAGCAGTAACCAGGGGGCCTATGGCTACACCTTC. Translation gives CASSNQGAYGYTF. Filled out from reference TRBV5-6 and TRBJ1-2, the complete variable domain reads DAGVTQSPTHLIKTRGQQVTLRCSPKSGHDTVSWYQQALGQGPQFIFQYYEEEERQRGNFPDRFSGHQFPNYSSELNVNALLLGDSALYLCASSNQGAYGYTFGSGTRLTVV.

This clone was counted between two and nine times. One end of the junction varies from germline; a read error may be responsible. Here the CDR3 DNA reads TGTGCCAGCAGCCTAGCTCAGGGCACCTACGAGCAGTACTTC. Amino acids: CASSLAQGTYEQYF. V is TRBV7-9 and J is TRBJ2-7, with D tentatively TRBD1 or TRBD2 (5 bases each). Germline V CDR1 and CDR2: SEHNR, FQNEAQ (reference sequence). The CDR3 is 14 residues long.

This clone was found once. The chain links TRBV6-1 to TRBJ2-2; no firm D call. The CDR3 runs 14 residues. Trimming removed 7 bases at V and 5 bases at J, with 14 bases between. Germline assignment: CDR1 MNHNS and CDR2 SASEGT. CDR3 in DNA: TGTGCCAGCACTTTTGCGGTCGAGACCGGGGAGCTGTTTTTT. This translates into CASTFAVETGELFF.

This chain connects TRBV7-9 to TRBJ1-2; 9 nucleotides align to TRBD1. Germline CDR1 SEHNR, CDR2 FQNEAQ (reference sequence). The CDR3 loop spans 15 amino acids. J was trimmed by 8 bases and V by 1 base; bases with no gene match: 8. CDR3 in DNA: TGTGCCAGCAGCTTAGAAGGAACAGGGGGCGACGGCTACACCTTC. Translating it yields CASSLEGTGGDGYTF.

This clone was seen a handful of times. V gene TRBV7-9 combines with J gene TRBJ2-2; D unresolved. The length of the CDR3 is 10 residues. With 10 bases removed from V and 7 bases from J, the gap between germline ends came to 7 bases. CDR1 and CDR2 (germline): SEHNR, FQNEAQ (reference sequence). The CDR3 sequence: CATQGGELFF. The CDR3 coding sequence is TGTGCCACCCAAGGCGGGGAGCTGTTTTTT. The full variable domain, its missing parts supplied by reference TRBV7-9 and TRBJ2-2, is DTGVSQNPRHKITKRGQNVTFRCDPISEHNRLYWYRQTLGQGPEFLTYFQNEAQLEKSRLLSDRFSAERPKGSFSTLEIQRTEQGDSAMYLCATQGGELFFGEGSRLTVL.

Points on this clone: Other DNA sequences in the same sample also yield this CDR3. The gene calls are TRBV25-1 and TRBJ2-7; possible D gene TRBD1, 5 bases. The V gene's germline CDR1 is MGHDK and CDR2 SYGVNS. There are 12 residues in the CDR3. Trimming stripped 4 bases from V and 4 bases from J, with 8 bases between. The CDR3 bases are TGTGCCAGCAGTGCTCAGGGATACGAGCAGTACTTC. Translating it yields CASSAQGYEQYF.

The CDR3: CAWSRPGGDTQYF. CDR3 nucleotides: TGTGCCTGGAGTCGGCCCGGGGGTGATACGCAGTATTTT. The rearrangement uses TRBV30 and TRBJ2-3; the D gene is possibly TRBD2 (6 bases). This CDR3 spans 13 amino acids. The germline V gene has CDR1 GTSNPN and CDR2 SVGIG (reference sequence). Between the trimmed V and J ends, which lost 2 bases and 6 bases, there was a span of 12 bases.